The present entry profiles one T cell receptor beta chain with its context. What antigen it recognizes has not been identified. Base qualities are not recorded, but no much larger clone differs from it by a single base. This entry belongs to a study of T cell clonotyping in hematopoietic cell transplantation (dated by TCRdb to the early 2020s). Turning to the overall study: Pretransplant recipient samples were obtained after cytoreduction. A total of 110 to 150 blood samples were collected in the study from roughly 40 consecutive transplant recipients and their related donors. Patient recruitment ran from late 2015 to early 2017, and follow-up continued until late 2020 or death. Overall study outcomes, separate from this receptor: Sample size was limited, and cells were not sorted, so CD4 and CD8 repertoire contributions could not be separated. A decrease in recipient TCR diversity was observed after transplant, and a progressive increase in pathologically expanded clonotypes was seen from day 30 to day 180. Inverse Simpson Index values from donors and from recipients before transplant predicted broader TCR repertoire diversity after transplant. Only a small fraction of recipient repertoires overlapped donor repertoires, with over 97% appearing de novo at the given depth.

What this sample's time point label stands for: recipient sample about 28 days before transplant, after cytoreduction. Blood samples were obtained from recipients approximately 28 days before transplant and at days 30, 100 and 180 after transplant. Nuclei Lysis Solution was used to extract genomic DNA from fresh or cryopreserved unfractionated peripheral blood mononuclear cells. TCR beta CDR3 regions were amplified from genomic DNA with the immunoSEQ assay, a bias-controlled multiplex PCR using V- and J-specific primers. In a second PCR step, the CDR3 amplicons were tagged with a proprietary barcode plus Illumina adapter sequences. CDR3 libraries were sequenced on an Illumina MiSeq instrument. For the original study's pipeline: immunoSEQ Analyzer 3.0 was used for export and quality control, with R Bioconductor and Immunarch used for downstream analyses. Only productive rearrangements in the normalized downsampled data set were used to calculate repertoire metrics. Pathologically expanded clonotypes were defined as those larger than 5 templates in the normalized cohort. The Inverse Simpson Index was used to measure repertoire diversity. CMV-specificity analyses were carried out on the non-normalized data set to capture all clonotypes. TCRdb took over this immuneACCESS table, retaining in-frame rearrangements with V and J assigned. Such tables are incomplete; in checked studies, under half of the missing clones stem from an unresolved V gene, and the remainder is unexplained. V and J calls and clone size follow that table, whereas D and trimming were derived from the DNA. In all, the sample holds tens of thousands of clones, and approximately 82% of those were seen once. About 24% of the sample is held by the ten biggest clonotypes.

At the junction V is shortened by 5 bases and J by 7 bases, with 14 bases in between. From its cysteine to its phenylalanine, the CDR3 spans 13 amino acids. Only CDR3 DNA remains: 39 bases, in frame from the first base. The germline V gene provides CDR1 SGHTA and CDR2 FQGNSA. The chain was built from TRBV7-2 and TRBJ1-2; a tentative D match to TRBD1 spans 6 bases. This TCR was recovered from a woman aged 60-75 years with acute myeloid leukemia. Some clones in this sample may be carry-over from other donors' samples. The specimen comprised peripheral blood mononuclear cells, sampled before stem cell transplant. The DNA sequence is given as TGTGCCAGCAGCACCGGACAGTTTGTTGGCTACACCTTC. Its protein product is CASSTGQFVGYTF.